The 2 T cell receptor beta chains below were found in one sample sequenced in a study of shared clonotypes between healthy human individuals. The table came from immunoSEQ multiplex PCR; TCRdb's copy has only in-frame clones and leaves some out. The sample has some 660,000 clones, more than 70% seen once. The sample taken for sequencing was memory CD4+ T cells sorted from blood. The subset was: CD45RA-negative fraction. The receptor set was obtained from a young woman in good health.

CDR3 residues: CASGEGNPNYGYTF. As DNA, the CDR3 is TGTGCCAGCGGGGAGGGGAATCCTAACTATGGCTACACCTTC. V is TRBV28 and J is TRBJ1-2, with a weak D call TRBD1 (5 bases). Trimming stripped 8 bases from V and 0 bases from J, with 13 bases between. This CDR3 region has 14 residues. Germline V CDR1 and CDR2: MDHEN, SYDVKM.

This chain connects TRBV15 to TRBJ1-3; D gene uncertain. Germline CDR1 LNHNV, CDR2 YYDKDF (reference sequence). V shed 2 bases and J shed 4 bases, with 12 bases lying between them. CDR3 size: 15 residues. The CDR3 coding sequence is TGTGCCACCAGCAGACCCGGGCTCAGAGGAAACACCATATATTTT. It codes for CATSRPGLRGNTIYF.